Following are 18 T cell receptor beta chains from one sample sequenced in a study of metastatic and nonmetastatic thyroid tumors. No treatment had been given to any patient before thyroid surgery. From the PCR reads, TCRdb re-called clones with MiXCR. The sample includes around 35,000 clones, 16% seen only once; the top ten take around 3%. Sequencing was done on a sample of blood. The receptors were sampled from a female donor with papillary thyroid cancer or a benign thyroid nodule (not recorded which). Some clones in this sample may be carry-over from other donors' samples.

This clone was counted many times. The chain has TRBV12-3 or TRBV12-4 and TRBJ2-5; D is possibly TRBD1 (5 bases). V was cut by 2 bases and J by 5 bases, with 9 bases left in between. The CDR3 has 13 residues. For the CDR3, the DNA is TGTGCCAGCAGTTTAAAGGGGATCGAGACCCAGTACTTC. Protein product: CASSLKGIETQYF.

This clone was seen repeatedly, ten times or more. The chain joins TRBV24-1 to TRBJ1-5, with D possibly being TRBD1 (5 bases). Looked up from germline, CDR1 is KGHDR and CDR2 is SFDVKD. Trimming stripped 4 bases from V and 0 bases from J, with 9 bases between. The CDR3 has 15 residues. The CDR3 protein is CATSDRDSSNQPQHF. CDR3 nucleotides: TGTGCCACCAGTGACCGCGACAGTAGCAATCAGCCCCAGCATTTT.

For this clone: Relative to the germline gene, one junction end is altered; a read error may explain this. The V and J genes are TRBV7-9 and TRBJ1-2; D ambiguous. CDR1 and CDR2 from the germline V gene are SEHNR and FQNEAQ (reference sequence). CDR3 length: 15 residues. CDR3 nucleotide sequence: TGTGCCAGCAGCTTAGAGGAGAGCTTTAGCTATGGCTACACCTTT. This sequence encodes CASSLEESFSYGYTF.

In this sample, this clone turned up many times. The chain links TRBV5-1 to TRBJ2-7; 9 positions agree with TRBD2. Germline-derived CDR1 and CDR2 are SGHRS and YFSETQ. V trimming: 3 bases; J trimming: 5 bases; junction bases outside the gene matches: 6. There are 14 residues in the CDR3. CDR3 sequence: CASSYSGSNNEQYF. The CDR3 coding sequence is TGCGCCAGCAGCTATAGCGGGAGTAACAACGAGCAGTACTTC.

This clone was picked up a small number of times. V gene TRBV28 combines with J gene TRBJ2-2; tentatively, D is TRBD2 (6 bases). The CDR3 runs 13 residues. V lost 10 bases and J lost 6, with 15 bases in between. CDR1 and CDR2 (germline): MDHEN, SYDVKM. Here the CDR3 reads CATTLRGPGELFF. The CDR3 nucleotides read TGTGCCACCACCCTGCGGGGCCCCGGGGAGCTGTTTTTT.

This clone was picked up many times. The J gene is TRBJ2-7, the V gene TRBV11-2; D is possibly TRBD2 (5 bases). CDR1 is SGHAT and CDR2 is FQNNGV in the germline V gene. Trimming removed 5 bases from V and 1 base from J, with 18 bases in between. This CDR3 has 16 amino acids. This CDR3 is CASSAISTDSSYEQYF. In DNA form, the CDR3 reads TGTGCCAGCAGCGCGATAAGCACGGACTCATCCTACGAGCAGTACTTC.

This clone appeared many times. The chain recombines TRBV7-2 with TRBJ2-1, with D perhaps matching TRBD2 (5 bases). The V gene lost 3 bases and the J gene lost 0 bases, with 9 bases spanning the gap. The germline V gene has CDR1 SGHTA and CDR2 FQGNSA. The CDR3 covers 15 residues. The CDR3 sequence: CASSFRRASYNEQFF. CDR3 coding DNA: TGTGCCAGCAGCTTCCGGCGGGCCTCCTACAATGAGCAGTTCTTC. The full variable domain, rest sourced from reference TRBV7-2 and TRBJ2-1, is GAGVSQSPSNKVTEKGKDVELRCDPISGHTALYWYRQSLGQGLEFLIYFQGNSAPDKSGLPSDRFSAERTGGSVSTLTIQRTQQEDSAVYLCASSFRRASYNEQFFGPGTRLTVL.

Concerning this clone: This may arise from a read error, as a much more abundant clone is one base away. The V and J genes are TRBV6-5 and TRBJ1-6; D is uncertain. Trimming shortened V by 4 bases and J by 6 bases, and 13 bases separated the two germline ends. CDR1 and CDR2 (germline): MNHEY, SVGAGI. The CDR3 sequence is 15 residues long. The CDR3 DNA reads TGTGCCAGCAGTTGCTCGAAACAGTTTAATTCACCCCTCCACTTT. Amino acid sequence: CASSCSKQFNSPLHF.

This clone was found a few times. Given the absence of the conserved phenylalanine or tryptophan at the CDR3 end, a read error is likely. The chain recombines TRBV2 with TRBJ2-7, with D unclear. The CDR3 is made up of 14 amino acids. V lost 5 bases and J 0 bases, leaving 11 bases between the germline ends. Germline assignment: CDR1 SNHLY and CDR2 FYNNEI. CDR3 sequence (DNA): TGTGCCAGCAGTTATTTCGCGAGCTCCTACGAGCAGTACCTC. Its translation: CASSYFASSYEQYL.

The table lists this clone with many counts. The V call is TRBV19, the J call TRBJ1-2, with 8 positions matching TRBD1. The junction had 2 bases not matched to a gene; V was cut back by 4 bases and J by 7 bases. The CDR3 has 12 amino acids. Germline-derived CDR1 and CDR2 are LNHDA and SQIVND (reference sequence). CDR3 bases: TGTGCCAGTAGTAGGACAGGGCTTGGCTACACCTTC. It specifies CASSRTGLGYTF. Drawing the rest from reference TRBV19 and TRBJ1-2, the complete variable domain is DGGITQSPKYLFRKEGQNVTLSCEQNLNHDAMYWYRQDPGQGLRLIYYSQIVNDFQKGDIAEGYSVSREKKESFPLTVTSAQKNPTAFYLCASSRTGLGYTFGSGTRLTVV.

By sample share, this clone is medium-sized. This chain connects TRBV12-3 or TRBV12-4 to TRBJ2-1; D uncertain. V was pared by 6 bases and J by 7 bases, with 7 bases between. The CDR3 extends over 11 amino acids. The CDR3 is CASSAYNEQFF. CDR3 DNA sequence: TGTGCCAGCAGCGCATATAATGAGCAGTTCTTC.

This clone was detected only a few times. The junction departs from germline at one end; a sequencing error may be responsible. The chain combines TRBV19 with TRBJ2-1; TRBD2 might be the D (6 bases). Looked up from germline, CDR1 is LNHDA and CDR2 is SQIVND (reference sequence). The CDR3 length is 15 residues. In DNA form, the CDR3 reads TGTGCAAGTAGTATCGCGGGAAGCTCCTACATTGAGCAGTTCTTC. Encoded protein: CASSIAGSSYIEQFF. The entire variable domain, with the rest obtained from reference TRBV19 and TRBJ2-1, is as follows: DGGITQSPKYLFRKEGQNVTLSCEQNLNHDAMYWYRQDPGQGLRLIYYSQIVNDFQKGDIAEGYSVSREKKESFPLTVTSAQKNPTAFYLCASSIAGSSYIEQFFGPGTRLTVL.

This clone has a handful of counts. This chain connects TRBV7-9 to TRBJ1-5, with D unclear. Trimming took off 3 bases at V and 10 bases at J, with 10 bases between the two ends. Germline assignment: CDR1 SEHNR and CDR2 FQNEAQ (reference sequence). This CDR3 contains 12 residues. The CDR3 protein is CASSFEGIPQHF. CDR3 DNA sequence: TGTGCCAGCAGCTTCGAGGGAATCCCCCAGCATTTT.

The J gene is TRBJ2-3, the V gene TRBV20-1; the match to TRBD2 covers 11 bases. The CDR3 extends over 14 amino acids. Trimming removed 4 bases from V and 4 bases from J; junction bases left unmatched: 4. CDR1 is DFQATT and CDR2 is SNEGSKA in the germline V gene (reference sequence). The CDR3 loop is CSAILLAGADTQYF. The DNA of the CDR3 is TGCAGTGCTATTCTACTAGCGGGAGCAGATACGCAGTATTTT.

This clone has only a few counts. The chain joins TRBV6-1 to TRBJ1-5; D is unclear. The germline V and J ends were trimmed by 4 bases and 1 base, with 14 bases remaining between them. The length of the CDR3 is 16 residues. Germline V gives CDR1 MNHNS, CDR2 SASEGT. The CDR3 nucleotides read TGTGCCAGCAGTGTTTCGCGGGGTGCGAGCAATCAGCCCCAGCATTTT. Translated, it gives CASSVSRGASNQPQHF.

About this clone: The junction shows a germline mismatch at one end, possibly a read error. V is TRBV6-1 and J is TRBJ2-1; 10 nucleotides align to TRBD2. Germline V lookup: CDR1 MNHNS, CDR2 SASEGT. The CDR3 has 15 amino acids. The CDR3 is CASSARTSGLNDQFF. DNA for the CDR3: TGTGCCAGCAGTGCCAGGACTAGCGGTCTGAATGATCAGTTCTTC.

This clone has a count of ten or more. The chain employs TRBV30 and TRBJ2-6, with D perhaps matching TRBD2 (5 bases). The CDR3 sequence is 13 residues long. Trimming took 2 bases from V and 13 from J, leaving 15 bases between them. The germline CDR1 and CDR2 sequences are GTSNPN and SVGIG (reference sequence). CDR3 loop: CAWSNPGLRVLTF. The CDR3 DNA is TGTGCCTGGAGTAACCCAGGACTCCGTGTCCTGACTTTC.

This clone was recorded at least ten times. The genes are TRBV28 and TRBJ1-2; D may be TRBD1 (6 bases). Germline CDR1 reads MDHEN; CDR2 reads SYDVKM. This CDR3 region has 13 residues. V lost 6 bases, J lost 4 bases, and 12 bases lay in between. The CDR3 DNA reads as TGTGCCAGCAGGCTACAGGGACCCTATGGCTACACCTTC. Amino acid sequence: CASRLQGPYGYTF.